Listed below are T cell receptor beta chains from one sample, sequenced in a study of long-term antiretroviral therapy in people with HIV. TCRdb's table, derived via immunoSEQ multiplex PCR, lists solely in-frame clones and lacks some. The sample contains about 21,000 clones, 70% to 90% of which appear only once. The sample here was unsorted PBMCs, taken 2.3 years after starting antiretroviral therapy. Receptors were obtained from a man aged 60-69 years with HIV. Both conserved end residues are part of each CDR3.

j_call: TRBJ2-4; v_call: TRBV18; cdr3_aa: CASSPDRAKNIQYF
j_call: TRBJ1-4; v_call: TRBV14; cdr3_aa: CASSFLGMATNEKLFF
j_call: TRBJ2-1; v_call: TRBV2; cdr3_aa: CASSVSGREGQGEQFF
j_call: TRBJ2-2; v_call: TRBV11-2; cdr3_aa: CASSSRVNPGELFF
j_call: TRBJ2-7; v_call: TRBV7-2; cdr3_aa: CASSLAFAAGFLSYEQYF
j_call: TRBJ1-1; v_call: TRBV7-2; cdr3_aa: CASSTYAGGGEAFF
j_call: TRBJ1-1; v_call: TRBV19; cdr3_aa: CASSIYTEAFF
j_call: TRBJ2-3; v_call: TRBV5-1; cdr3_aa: CASTVTGADTQYF
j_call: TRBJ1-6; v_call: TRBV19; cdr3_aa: CASSGWGSPLHF
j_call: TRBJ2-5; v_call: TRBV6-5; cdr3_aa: CASSAPGQGQETQYF
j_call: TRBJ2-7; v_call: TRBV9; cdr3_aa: CASSVGVAGSYEQYF
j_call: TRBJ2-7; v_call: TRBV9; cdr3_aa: CASSASGTGDHEQYF
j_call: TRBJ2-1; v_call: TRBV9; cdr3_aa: CASSVETGDYNEQFF
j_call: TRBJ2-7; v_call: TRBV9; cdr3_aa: CASSISGGTYEQYF
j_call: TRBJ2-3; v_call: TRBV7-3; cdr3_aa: CASSHTSGLIADTQYF
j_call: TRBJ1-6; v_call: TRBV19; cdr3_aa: CASNRVRNSPLHF
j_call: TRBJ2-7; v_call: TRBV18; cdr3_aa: CASSNSRTVVHEQYF
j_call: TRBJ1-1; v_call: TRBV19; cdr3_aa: CASSGGTGRMNTEAFF
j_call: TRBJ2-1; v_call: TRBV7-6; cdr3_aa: CASSSTDRTISYNEQFF
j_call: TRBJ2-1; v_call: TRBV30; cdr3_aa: CAWEGSGFYNEQFF
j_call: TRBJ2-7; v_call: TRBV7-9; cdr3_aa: CASSSSRGTYEQYF
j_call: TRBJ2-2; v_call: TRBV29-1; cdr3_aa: CSVSRSSHTGELFF
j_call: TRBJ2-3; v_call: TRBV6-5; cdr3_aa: CAGTGFADTQYF
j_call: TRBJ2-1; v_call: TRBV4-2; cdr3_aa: CASSQEQATYNEQFF
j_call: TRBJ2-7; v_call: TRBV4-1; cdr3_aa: CASSQGAYEQYF
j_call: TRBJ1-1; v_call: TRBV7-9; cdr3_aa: CASSLVGGTTEAFF
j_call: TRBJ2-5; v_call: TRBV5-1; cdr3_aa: CASSRQTGTSGHSGTQYF
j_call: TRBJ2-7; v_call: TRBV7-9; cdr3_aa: CASSPRDRGLWEQYF
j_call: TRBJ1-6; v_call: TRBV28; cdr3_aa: CASSLSRVGSYNSPLHF
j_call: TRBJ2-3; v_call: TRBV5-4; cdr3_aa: CASSQLAGLTDTQYF
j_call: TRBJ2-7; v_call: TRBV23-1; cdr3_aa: CARSLQGRLTDEQYF
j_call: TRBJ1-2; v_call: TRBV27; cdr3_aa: CASSSDLGIYGYTF
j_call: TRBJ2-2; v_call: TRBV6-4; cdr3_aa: CASGGTDGNTGELFF
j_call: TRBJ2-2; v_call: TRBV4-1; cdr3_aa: CASSQDVGTLAAGELFF
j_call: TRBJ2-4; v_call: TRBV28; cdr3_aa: CASSPTRTSGGILAKNIQYF
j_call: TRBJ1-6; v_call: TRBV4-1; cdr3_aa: CASSQGLKSQYNSPLHF
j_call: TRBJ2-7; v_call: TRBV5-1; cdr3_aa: CASSGGGRYEQYF
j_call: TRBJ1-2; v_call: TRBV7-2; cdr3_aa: CASSSRNRNYGYTF
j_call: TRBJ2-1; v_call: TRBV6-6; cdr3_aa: CASSSTGVYNEQFF